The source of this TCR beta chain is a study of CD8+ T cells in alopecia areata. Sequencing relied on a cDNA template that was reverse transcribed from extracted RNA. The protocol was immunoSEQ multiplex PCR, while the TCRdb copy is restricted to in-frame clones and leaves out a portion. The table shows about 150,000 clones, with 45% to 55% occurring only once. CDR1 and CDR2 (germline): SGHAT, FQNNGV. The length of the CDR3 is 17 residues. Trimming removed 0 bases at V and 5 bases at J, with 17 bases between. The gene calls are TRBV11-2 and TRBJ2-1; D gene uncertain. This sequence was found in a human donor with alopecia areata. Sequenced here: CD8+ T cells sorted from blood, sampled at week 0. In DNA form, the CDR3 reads TGTGCCAGCAGCTTAGATGTGTTGTCGTACAGAAACAATGAGCAGTTCTTC. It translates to CASSLDVLSYRNNEQFF. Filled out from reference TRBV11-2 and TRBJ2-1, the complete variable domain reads EAGVAQSPRYKIIEKRQSVAFWCNPISGHATLYWYQQILGQGPKLLIQFQNNGVVDDSQLPKDRFSAERLKGVDSTLKIQPAKLEDSAVYLCASSLDVLSYRNNEQFFGPGTRLTVL.